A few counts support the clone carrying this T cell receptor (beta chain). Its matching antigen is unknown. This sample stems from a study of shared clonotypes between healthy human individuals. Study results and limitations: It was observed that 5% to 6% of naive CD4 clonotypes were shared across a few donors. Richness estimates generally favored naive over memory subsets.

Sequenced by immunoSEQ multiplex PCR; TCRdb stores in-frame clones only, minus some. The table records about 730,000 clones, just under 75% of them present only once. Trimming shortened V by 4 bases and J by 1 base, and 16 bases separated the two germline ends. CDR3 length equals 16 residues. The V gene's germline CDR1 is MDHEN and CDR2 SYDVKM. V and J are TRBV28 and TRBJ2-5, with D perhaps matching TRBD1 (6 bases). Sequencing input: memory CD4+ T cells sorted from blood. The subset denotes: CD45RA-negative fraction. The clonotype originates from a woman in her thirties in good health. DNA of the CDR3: TGTGCCAGCAGTTCCACTCCAGGACAGTCCCAAGAGACCCAGTACTTC. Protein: CASSSTPGQSQETQYF.